These 27 T cell receptor beta chains were sequenced from one sample in a study of vaccination effects on CD4 cells after COVID-19. What these receptors recognize is not known. Repertoires were generated with immunoSEQ multiplex PCR, while TCRdb's copy carries only in-frame clones and drops some. The profile shows more than 50,000 clones, 75% to 85% of them singletons. Expansion of antigen-specific CD4+ T cells with viral peptide pools was carried out by the ViraFEST assay before sequencing. Isolating CD4+ T cells followed 9 to 11 days of culture. Source: CD4+ T cells from PBMCs cultured with HCoV-229E spike peptides, taken before COVID-19 vaccination. These receptors were obtained from a human donor who received a COVID-19 vaccine.

The chain links TRBV30 to TRBJ1-6; no reliable D call. V lost 1 base, J lost 6 bases, and 7 bases lay in between. Germline V gene data show CDR1 as GTSNPN and CDR2 as SVGIG (reference sequence). The CDR3 is made up of 13 amino acids. The CDR3 coding sequence is TGTGCCTGGAGTGCCGGGAGTAATTCACCCCTCCACTTT. This gives the protein CAWSAGSNSPLHF.

The chain is built from TRBV2 and TRBJ1-4; D remains unclear. The CDR3 sequence is 15 residues long. The V end was cut by 1 base, the J end by 3 bases, with 9 bases between. The germline CDR1 and CDR2 sequences are SNHLY and FYNNEI. DNA for the CDR3: TGTGCCAGCAGTGAAGAAACAGCTTCTAATGAAAAACTGTTTTTT. Its translation is CASSEETASNEKLFF.

The V call is TRBV2, the J call TRBJ1-2; tentative D call: TRBD1 (5 bases). The CDR3 has 14 amino acids. In germline, CDR1 is SNHLY, CDR2 FYNNEI. Trimming took off 1 base at V and 6 bases at J, with 12 bases between the two ends. The CDR3: CASSEVGGEDGYTF. CDR3 nucleotide sequence: TGTGCCAGCAGTGAAGTAGGAGGGGAGGATGGCTACACCTTC.

This clone occurred once. The rearrangement uses TRBV6-6 and TRBJ1-2; 8 positions agree with TRBD1. Trimming removed 0 bases from V and 2 bases from J; junction bases left unmatched: 5. The CDR3 spans 16 residues. The germline gives CDR1 MNHNY, CDR2 SVGAGI (reference sequence). CDR3 nucleotide sequence: TGTGCCAGCAGTTACTCGGGGGGACAGGCCAACTATGGCTACACCTTC. It encodes CASSYSGGQANYGYTF.

This chain links TRBV27 with TRBJ1-6, with D perhaps matching TRBD1 (5 bases). Germline V gene sequence: CDR1 MNHEY, CDR2 SMNVEV (reference sequence). There are 15 residues in the CDR3. With 3 bases removed from V and 6 bases from J, the gap between germline ends came to 12 bases. The CDR3 sequence: CASSLLGVGNSPLHF. DNA of the CDR3: TGTGCCAGCAGTTTGTTGGGGGTAGGTAATTCACCCCTCCACTTT.

The chain combines TRBV9 with TRBJ2-5, with a possible D match to TRBD1 (5 bases). This CDR3 is 15 amino acids long. Germline CDR1 and CDR2: SGDLS and YYNGEE. V lost 1 base and J 0 bases, leaving 10 bases between the germline ends. The CDR3 protein is CASSVRGSDQETQYF. For the CDR3, the DNA is TGTGCCAGCAGCGTAAGGGGTTCAGACCAAGAGACCCAGTACTTC. Filled out from reference TRBV9 and TRBJ2-5, the complete variable domain reads DSGVTQTPKHLITATGQRVTLRCSPRSGDLSVYWYQQSLDQGLQFLIQYYNGEERAKGNILERFSAQQFPDLHSELNLSSLELGDSALYFCASSVRGSDQETQYFGPGTRLLVL.

This rearrangement joins TRBV6-1 to TRBJ1-5; D is unclear. Germline CDR1 and CDR2: MNHNS and SASEGT. Trimming took off 2 bases at V and 0 bases at J, with 5 bases between the two ends. The CDR3 spans 14 residues. The CDR3 region has the DNA TGTGCCAGCAGTGAACAGGATAGCAATCAGCCCCAGCATTTT. Protein sequence: CASSEQDSNQPQHF.

The gene calls are TRBV30 and TRBJ1-2; D remains ambiguous. CDR1 is GTSNPN, CDR2 SVGIG, per germline (reference sequence). Trimming cost V 0 bases and J 6 bases, with 14 bases left between them. The CDR3 runs 14 residues. The CDR3 loop reads CAWSVTQAAHGYTF. Here the CDR3 DNA reads TGTGCCTGGAGTGTTACCCAGGCCGCCCATGGCTACACCTTC.

The CDR3 is CASSYSLYRNTEAFF. The CDR3 DNA reads as TGTGCCAGCAGTTACTCGTTATACAGGAACACTGAAGCTTTCTTT. The V call is TRBV6-5, the J call TRBJ1-1; D ambiguous. Germline values: CDR1 MNHEY, CDR2 SVGAGI. Trimming removed 0 bases at V and 1 base at J, with 9 bases between. This CDR3 is 15 amino acids long.

The gene calls are TRBV5-6 and TRBJ2-6, with D unclear. CDR1 is SGHDT, CDR2 YYEEEE, per germline. Deletions cut 7 bases from V and 1 base from J, with 12 bases between. The CDR3 is 15 residues long. The CDR3 DNA reads as TGTGCCAGCTGGGATTGGCCATCTGGGGCCAACGTCCTGACTTTC. The encoded protein is CASWDWPSGANVLTF.

This clone occurred once. The chain combines TRBV18 with TRBJ2-1; no firm D call. CDR3 length equals 13 residues. Germline CDR1 reads KGHSH; CDR2 reads LQKENI. V was shortened by 3 bases and J by 6 bases, with 9 bases between the two germline ends. Here the CDR3 reads CASSPKTGNEQFF. The CDR3 region has the DNA TGTGCCAGCTCACCGAAGACGGGCAATGAGCAGTTCTTC.

This clone appeared a single time. V gene TRBV11-2 combines with J gene TRBJ2-3, with 11 positions matching TRBD2. With 3 bases clipped from V and 1 base from J, the junction kept 6 bases outside the gene matches. Germline loops: CDR1 SGHAT, CDR2 FQNNGV. This CDR3 contains 17 residues. CDR3 nucleotides: TGTGCCAGCAGCTTCCGCCTGACTAGCGGGGGCACAGATACGCAGTATTTT. Its translation: CASSFRLTSGGTDTQYF.

In this sample, this clone turned up a few times. The rearrangement links TRBV28 to TRBJ2-2; 7 bases are a match to TRBD2. This CDR3 spans 15 amino acids. Germline CDR1 is MDHEN and CDR2 is SYDVKM. Trimming at V came to 5 bases and at J to 3 bases, leaving 6 bases not matched to a gene. The CDR3 region has the DNA TGTGCCAGCAGTCGTGGCGGGGGATACACCGGGGAGCTGTTTTTT. Residues: CASSRGGGYTGELFF.

V is TRBV5-1 and J is TRBJ1-3; no clear D. The germline gives CDR1 SGHRS, CDR2 YFSETQ. This CDR3 is 16 amino acids long. V dropped 0 bases and J dropped 3 bases, with 13 bases sitting between them. The CDR3 sequence: CASSLDWTPVGNTIYF. CDR3 in DNA: TGCGCCAGCAGCTTGGACTGGACCCCTGTTGGAAACACCATATATTTT.

This clone has a single count. The chain combines TRBV19 with TRBJ2-5; 7 nucleotides agree with TRBD1. Trimming removed 5 bases from V and 7 bases from J; junction bases left unmatched: 10. Germline V lookup: CDR1 LNHDA, CDR2 SQIVND (reference sequence). The CDR3 runs to 14 residues. CDR3 sequence (DNA): TGTGCCAGTAGTGAGAGACAGGGTCTGGGGACCCAGTACTTC. It codes for CASSERQGLGTQYF.

This chain uses TRBV19 with TRBJ2-5; TRBD1 matches 10 bases. The CDR3 spans 14 residues. The ends lost 3 bases at V and 4 bases at J; junction bases unmatched: 2. Germline-derived CDR1 and CDR2 are LNHDA and SQIVND (reference sequence). The CDR3 here is CASSIWTGGETQYF. The CDR3 bases are TGTGCCAGTAGTATCTGGACAGGGGGAGAGACCCAGTACTTC.

This clone was seen a few times. This rearrangement joins TRBV5-1 to TRBJ2-2; 11 positions agree with TRBD1. The CDR3 runs to 16 residues. The V gene end was trimmed by 4 bases and the J gene end by 5 bases; junction bases not matched to a gene: 7. Germline V CDR1 and CDR2: SGHRS, YFSETQ. The CDR3 spells CASSGTGQGATGELFF. The CDR3 coding sequence is TGCGCCAGCAGCGGCACCGGACAGGGGGCGACCGGGGAGCTGTTTTTT.

The V gene is TRBV7-2, the J gene TRBJ2-3, with 9 bases fitting TRBD1. CDR1 is SGHTA and CDR2 is FQGNSA in the germline V gene. With V trimmed by 0 bases and J by 0 bases, 4 bases remained unmatched. The CDR3 length is 17 residues. The CDR3 DNA is TGTGCCAGCAGCTTAGCGGGACAGGGCCGGAGCACAGATACGCAGTATTTT. Its translation: CASSLAGQGRSTDTQYF.

This clone showed up just once. The chain is built from TRBV9 and TRBJ2-5; D ambiguous. This CDR3 is built from 13 residues. In germline, CDR1 is SGDLS, CDR2 YYNGEE. V was trimmed by 0 bases and J by 5 bases, leaving 8 bases between them. The CDR3 region is CASSVDRVETQYF. CDR3 coding DNA: TGTGCCAGCAGCGTAGACCGAGTCGAGACCCAGTACTTC. Using reference TRBV9 and TRBJ2-5 for the parts outside the CDR3, the full variable domain is DSGVTQTPKHLITATGQRVTLRCSPRSGDLSVYWYQQSLDQGLQFLIQYYNGEERAKGNILERFSAQQFPDLHSELNLSSLELGDSALYFCASSVDRVETQYFGPGTRLLVL.

This rearrangement joins TRBV29-1 to TRBJ2-5; 10 nucleotides align to TRBD2. In germline, CDR1 is SQVTM, CDR2 ANQGSEA. J lost 6 bases, V lost 3 bases, and 10 bases had no gene match. The length of the CDR3 is 15 residues. CDR3 region: CSVDPAGGLRQTQYF. In DNA, the CDR3 is TGCAGCGTTGATCCAGCGGGGGGGCTTCGGCAGACCCAGTACTTC. Variable domain in full (rest from reference TRBV29-1 and TRBJ2-5): SAVISQKPSRDICQRGTSLTIQCQVDSQVTMMFWYRQQPGQSLTLIATANQGSEATYESGFVIDKFPISRPNLTFSTLTVSNMSPEDSSIYLCSVDPAGGLRQTQYFGPGTRLLVL.

The CDR3 protein is CASSLAGNTIYF. The CDR3 DNA reads as TGTGCCAGCAGCTTGGCCGGAAACACCATATATTTT. V usage is TRBV7-8 and J usage is TRBJ1-3; D uncertain. The length of the CDR3 is 12 residues. CDR1 SGHVS and CDR2 FQNEAQ come from the germline V gene. The germline V and J ends were trimmed by 3 bases and 4 bases, with 4 bases remaining between them.

The rearrangement joins TRBV5-1 to TRBJ1-1, with a tentative D call TRBD1 (5 bases). Trimming cost V 4 bases and J 1 base, with 11 bases left between them. There are 14 residues in the CDR3. In germline, CDR1 is SGHRS, CDR2 YFSETQ. The CDR3 is CASSPADRNTEAFF. DNA of the CDR3: TGCGCCAGCAGCCCCGCCGACAGGAACACTGAAGCTTTCTTT.

This chain joins TRBV4-3 and TRBJ2-1; 8 nucleotides agree with TRBD1. In germline, CDR1 is LGHNA, CDR2 YSLEER. CDR3 length: 17 residues. V was pared by 5 bases and J by 7 bases, with 16 bases of the junction left unmatched. For the CDR3, the DNA is TGCGCCAGCAGCACCTTGTTTTCAGGGGGCGCGGGAAATGAGCAGTTCTTC. Its protein is CASSTLFSGGAGNEQFF.

The chain uses TRBV5-1 and TRBJ2-1, with TRBD1 identical over 9 bases. This CDR3 has 15 amino acids. The trim removed 4 bases at V and 1 base at J, leaving 3 bases unmatched. In germline, CDR1 is SGHRS, CDR2 YFSETQ. CDR3 nucleotides: TGCGCCAGCAGCGGGACAGGGACTTCCTACAATGAGCAGTTCTTC. Translation: CASSGTGTSYNEQFF.

The V and J genes are TRBV4-1 and TRBJ2-1; D is unresolved. The germline V gene has CDR1 MGHRA and CDR2 YSYEKL. This CDR3 has 16 residues. V was shortened by 2 bases and J by 2 bases, with 13 bases between the two germline ends. The CDR3 nucleotides are TGCGCCAGCAGCCAAACTGAACAGCCCCCCTACAATGAGCAGTTCTTC. Residues: CASSQTEQPPYNEQFF.

The chain carries TRBV2 and TRBJ2-2; 8 bases agree with TRBD2. This CDR3 has 18 amino acids. Germline-derived CDR1 and CDR2 are SNHLY and FYNNEI. The V and J ends lost 4 bases and 3 bases, in that order; junction bases with no gene match: 13. The CDR3 DNA reads as TGTGCCAGCAGTGCTACTTTTAACGGGGGGGGCTACACCGGGGAGCTGTTTTTT. It is translated as CASSATFNGGGYTGELFF.

V is TRBV6-2 or TRBV6-3 and J is TRBJ1-2; D is undetermined. Germline CDR1 reads MNHEY; CDR2 reads SVGEGT. The CDR3 has 15 residues. Trimming left V 6 bases short and J 4 bases short, with 18 bases between. The CDR3 coding sequence is TGTGCCAGCAGCAAGGGAGGGCAGACCTCCTATGGCTACACCTTC. Residues: CASSKGGQTSYGYTF.